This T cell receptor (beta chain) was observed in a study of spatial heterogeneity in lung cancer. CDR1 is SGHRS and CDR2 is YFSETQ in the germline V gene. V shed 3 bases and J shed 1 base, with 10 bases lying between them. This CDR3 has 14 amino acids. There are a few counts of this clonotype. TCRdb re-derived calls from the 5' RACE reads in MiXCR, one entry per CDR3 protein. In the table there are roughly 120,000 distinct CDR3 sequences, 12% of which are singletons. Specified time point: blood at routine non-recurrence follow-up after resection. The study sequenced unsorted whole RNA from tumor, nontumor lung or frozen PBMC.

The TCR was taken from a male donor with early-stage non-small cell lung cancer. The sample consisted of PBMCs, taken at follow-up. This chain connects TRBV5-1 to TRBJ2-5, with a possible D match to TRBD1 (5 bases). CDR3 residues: CASSSTDSQETQYF. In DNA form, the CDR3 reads TGCGCCAGCAGCTCTACCGACAGCCAAGAGACCCAGTACTTC.